Presented here are 19 T cell receptor beta chains from one specimen sequenced in a study of Graves' ophthalmopathy and Graves' hyperthyroidism. Transcripts of RNA were the source for amplifying TCR beta CDR3 regions. The first-round RT-PCR employed HTBI primers together with the Qiagen OneStep RT-PCR kit. A multiplex PCR was then performed as the second round. Each CDR3 protein gets one entry after TCRdb re-called the multiplex PCR reads with MiXCR. The top ten hold around 10% of the sample, which has 1 million to 1.3 million distinct CDR3 sequences, 36% seen once. Sequenced input: peripheral blood or thyroid tissue (not recorded which). Every receptor here comes from an adult man with Graves' hyperthyroidism.

Ten or more counts support this clonotype. This chain links TRBV5-6 with TRBJ1-4; 7 bases fit TRBD1. V lost 2 bases, J lost 6 bases, and 7 bases stayed unmatched. The CDR3 is made up of 15 amino acids. Germline V gene data show CDR1 as SGHDT and CDR2 as YYEEEE. The CDR3 DNA reads as TGTGCCAGCAGCTTCCGACAGGGCGGTTATGAAAAACTGTTTTTT. It specifies CASSFRQGGYEKLFF.

The chain links TRBV19 to TRBJ1-5; no clear D gene. Per the germline V gene, CDR1 is LNHDA and CDR2 is SQIVND (reference sequence). The CDR3 sequence is 11 residues long. V was pared by 3 bases and J by 7 bases, with 4 bases between. The CDR3 DNA reads as TGTGCCAGTAGTATCCGACAGCCCCAGCATTTT. This translates into CASSIRQPQHF.

The gene calls are TRBV24-1 and TRBJ2-1; D is perhaps TRBD1 (6 bases). The V end lost 4 bases, the J end lost 0 bases, and 12 bases lay between the germline ends. Germline CDR1 reads KGHDR; CDR2 reads SFDVKD. The CDR3 extends over 16 amino acids. CDR3 DNA sequence: TGTGCCACCAGTGACAGGGGTCCGAGCTCCTACAATGAGCAGTTCTTC. Its translation is CATSDRGPSSYNEQFF.

This clonotype was seen at least ten times. The chain couples TRBV19 to TRBJ1-1; tentatively, D is TRBD1 (5 bases). Germline V gene lookup returns CDR1 LNHDA and CDR2 SQIVND (reference sequence). The CDR3 is 12 amino acids. V gave up 6 bases and J gave up 6 bases, with 11 bases separating them. CDR3 sequence reads: CASRSGIAEAFF. The DNA of the CDR3 is TGTGCCAGTAGATCAGGGATCGCTGAAGCTTTCTTT.

This clonotype was detected only a few times. The chain carries TRBV4-1 and TRBJ2-2; D perhaps matches TRBD1 (6 bases). Looked up from germline, CDR1 is MGHRA and CDR2 is YSYEKL. Trimming removed 1 base at V and 4 bases at J, with 10 bases between. The CDR3 extends over 15 amino acids. The CDR3 is CASSQVTGFTGELFF. Here the CDR3 DNA reads TGCGCCAGCAGCCAAGTCACAGGGTTCACCGGGGAGCTGTTTTTT.

This clonotype was counted a single time. V is TRBV29-1 and J is TRBJ2-7; maybe TRBD2 (5 bases). The CDR3 contains 14 residues. Looked up from germline, CDR1 is SQVTM and CDR2 is ANQGSEA. V lost 0 bases and J lost 1, with 10 bases in between. The CDR3 nucleotides are TGCAGCGTTGAAGATCGGGGAATATCCTACGAGCAGTACTTC. As protein: CSVEDRGISYEQYF.

The chain combines TRBV20-1 with TRBJ1-1, with D tentatively TRBD1 (5 bases). The V and J ends lost 5 bases and 4 bases respectively, with 8 bases between them. Per germline, CDR1 DFQATT and CDR2 SNEGSKA (reference sequence). This CDR3 is 11 amino acids long. CDR3 in DNA: TGCAGTGCTGGGGGGTTCACTGAAGCTTTCTTT. It specifies CSAGGFTEAFF.

CDR3 region: CSASGRFLSSYEQYF. In DNA, the CDR3 is TGCAGTGCTAGCGGGAGGTTTCTGTCGTCCTACGAGCAGTACTTC. The V gene is TRBV20-1, the J gene TRBJ2-7; 7 nucleotides match TRBD2. This CDR3 spans 15 amino acids. Germline V gene lookup returns CDR1 DFQATT and CDR2 SNEGSKA (reference sequence). After removal of 3 bases from V and 1 base from J, the junction contained 9 bases not matched to a gene.

This clonotype was counted many times. This sequence joins TRBV29-1 and TRBJ2-7; no clear D gene. Trimming took off 7 bases at V and 3 bases at J, with 10 bases between the two ends. The CDR3 contains 11 residues. From germline, CDR1 is SQVTM and CDR2 ANQGSEA. CDR3 coding DNA: TGCAGCGCCGCGGTGGTCTACGAGCAGTACTTC. It is translated as CSAAVVYEQYF.

The chain couples TRBV20-1 to TRBJ1-5; possible D gene TRBD1, 5 bases. Germline V lookup: CDR1 DFQATT, CDR2 SNEGSKA (reference sequence). CDR3 length equals 11 residues. Trimming pared 4 bases from V and 13 bases from J, leaving 14 bases between. The CDR3 loop reads CSATRVYEQHF. Here the CDR3 DNA reads TGCAGTGCTACCAGGGTCTACGAGCAGCATTTT.

The J gene is TRBJ1-2, the V gene TRBV10-3, with a weak D call TRBD1 (6 bases). Between the trimmed V and J ends, which lost 11 bases and 8 bases, there was a span of 12 bases. The CDR3 contains 10 residues. CDR1 and CDR2 from the germline V gene are ENHRY and SYGVKD. The CDR3 coding sequence is TGTGCCGTCCGGGACACCGGCTACACCTTC. Its protein product is CAVRDTGYTF.

Ten or more counts support this clonotype. V gene TRBV20-1 combines with J gene TRBJ1-2; TRBD1 is a possible D gene (6 bases). Germline values: CDR1 DFQATT, CDR2 SNEGSKA (reference sequence). V was shortened by 1 base and J by 3 bases, with 12 bases between the two germline ends. This CDR3 comprises 14 residues. The CDR3: CSARGRGVDYGYTF. Written as DNA, the CDR3 is TGCAGTGCTAGAGGAAGGGGGGTAGACTATGGCTACACCTTC.

The genes are TRBV19 and TRBJ1-1; D may be TRBD1 (5 bases). V lost 3 bases and J 1 base, leaving 12 bases between the germline ends. Germline V CDR1 and CDR2: LNHDA, SQIVND (reference sequence). The CDR3 is 15 residues long. For the CDR3, the DNA is TGTGCCAGTAGTATGCGGGGCAGGGAGAACACTGAAGCTTTCTTT. Residues: CASSMRGRENTEAFF.

A note on this clonotype: Being one base from a much bigger clone, this may be a read error. The chain joins TRBV6-2 or TRBV6-3 to TRBJ1-2, with D maybe TRBD1 (5 bases). Germline V CDR1 and CDR2: MNHEY, SVGEGT. The CDR3 contains 10 residues. CDR3 amino acids: CDSRADGYTF. CDR3 bases: TGTGACAGCAGGGCGGACGGCTACACCTTC.

This clonotype occurred many times. The chain couples TRBV2 to TRBJ1-2; D unresolved. V lost 6 bases, J lost 8 bases, and 13 bases lay in between. Germline CDR1 is SNHLY and CDR2 is FYNNEI. The CDR3 consists of 12 residues. CDR3 coding DNA: TGTGCCAGCAGGCAGGCTTTAACGGGCTACACCTTC. Amino acid sequence: CASRQALTGYTF.

As regards this clonotype: Possible read error: a much larger clone is one base away. The V gene is TRBV5-6, the J gene TRBJ1-2; 9 positions match TRBD1. J gave up 9 bases and V 0 bases, and 6 bases lay outside the gene matches. CDR1 and CDR2 from the germline V gene are SGHDT and YYEEEE. The CDR3 has 14 amino acids. This CDR3 is CASSLEDRGDCYTF. In DNA form, the CDR3 reads TGTGCCAGCAGCTTGGAGGACAGGGGTGATTGCTACACCTTC.

The chain is built from TRBV2 and TRBJ1-1; D remains unclear. Deletions cut 11 bases from V and 10 bases from J, with 17 bases between. Germline lookup yields CDR1 SNHLY and CDR2 FYNNEI. The CDR3 runs 11 residues. CDR3 sequence reads: CARHGGNGAFF. The DNA of the CDR3 is TGTGCCCGTCACGGCGGAAACGGAGCTTTCTTT.

This clonotype was picked up many times. The chain combines TRBV24-1 with TRBJ2-6; D gene uncertain. Germline CDR1 reads KGHDR; CDR2 reads SFDVKD. The CDR3 contains 17 residues. The V gene lost 2 bases and the J gene lost 4 bases, with 14 bases spanning the gap. The CDR3 loop is CATSDWAESSGANVLTF. The CDR3 nucleotides are TGTGCCACCAGTGATTGGGCGGAGAGTTCCGGGGCCAACGTCCTGACTTTC.

The table lists this clonotype with many counts. V is TRBV7-2 and J is TRBJ2-7; TRBD2 matches at 8 bases. From germline, CDR1 is SGHTA and CDR2 FQGNSA. V lost 3 bases, J lost 3 bases, and 4 bases stayed unmatched. The CDR3 sequence is 14 residues long. Here the CDR3 DNA reads TGTGCCAGCAGCTTGGCGGGGGGATACTACGAGCAGTACTTC. Translated: CASSLAGGYYEQYF.